This passage covers 30 T cell receptor beta chains from one sample sequenced in a study of blood T cell repertoires in COVID-19 (TCRdb year 2020). Receptor amplification or capture employed the immunoSEQ multiplex PCR assay. TCRdb retrieved this table from immuneACCESS and kept in-frame rearrangements only. Not all clones are present; in checked studies, unresolved V genes account for under half, and no reason is known for the remainder. This sample comprises over 200,000 clones, just over 85% of them detected only once. The ten largest clones take up 2.2% of the sample. The specimen sequenced was peripheral blood. The receptors originated from a man aged 30 to 45 who had recovered from COVID-19.

The chain is built from TRBV11-3 and TRBJ2-1, with TRBD1 as a possible D gene (6 bases). The CDR3 extends over 15 amino acids. Looked up from germline, CDR1 is SGHNT and CDR2 is YENEEA. V shed 6 bases and J shed 4 bases, with 16 bases lying between them. The DNA for the CDR3 is TGTGCCAGCAGTTCTATCGGGGACATATACAATGAGCAGTTCTTC. Translation gives CASSSIGDIYNEQFF.

The chain is built from TRBV4-1 and TRBJ2-7, with D perhaps matching TRBD1 (6 bases). Germline V gives CDR1 MGHRA, CDR2 YSYEKL. CDR3 length: 13 amino acids. Between the trimmed V and J ends, which lost 0 bases and 11 bases, there was a span of 14 bases. CDR3 sequence: CASSQDTGTREYF. The CDR3 DNA sequence: TGCGCCAGCAGCCAAGATACAGGGACGCGCGAGTACTTC.

The chain couples TRBV10-1 to TRBJ1-1; no firm D call. From germline, CDR1 is WNHNN and CDR2 SYGVQD (reference sequence). This CDR3 spans 13 amino acids. Deletions cut 2 bases from V and 4 bases from J, with 8 bases between. CDR3 residues: CASSESLPTEAFF. The CDR3 coding sequence is TGCGCCAGCAGTGAGAGCCTCCCCACTGAAGCTTTCTTT.

This clone came up a few times. The chain joins TRBV6-5 to TRBJ2-7; 12 nucleotides match TRBD1. The CDR3 contains 15 residues. CDR1 is MNHEY and CDR2 is SVGAGI in the germline V gene. J gave up 5 bases and V 8 bases, and 10 bases lay outside the gene matches. CDR3 nucleotides: TGTGCCAGCTTAAGGCCGGGACAGGGGGCCCACGAGCAGTACTTC. It encodes CASLRPGQGAHEQYF.

The chain joins TRBV5-6 to TRBJ2-6, with unresolved D. This CDR3 contains 15 residues. With 3 bases removed from V and 1 base from J, the gap between germline ends came to 8 bases. Germline V lookup: CDR1 SGHDT, CDR2 YYEEEE. CDR3 amino acids: CASSWASSGANVLTF. The CDR3 nucleotides are TGTGCCAGCAGCTGGGCGTCATCTGGGGCCAACGTCCTGACTTTC.

The V and J genes are TRBV12-3 or TRBV12-4 and TRBJ1-1; D not certain. The length of the CDR3 is 11 residues. Trimming shortened V by 4 bases and J by 8 bases, and 8 bases separated the two germline ends. For the CDR3, the DNA is TGTGCCAGCAGTTCCCTGTCCGAAGCTTTCTTT. Its translation is CASSSLSEAFF.

The CDR3 is CASSTLTGDVYGYTF. CDR3 nucleotides: TGTGCCAGCAGTACCTTGACAGGGGACGTCTATGGCTACACCTTC. This sequence joins TRBV6-6 and TRBJ1-2; 8 bases agree with TRBD1. Germline V gene data show CDR1 as MNHNY and CDR2 as SVGAGI (reference sequence). Trimming cost V 5 bases and J 4 bases; bases outside gene matches: 9. The CDR3 consists of 15 residues.

The count of this clone is one. V gene TRBV27 combines with J gene TRBJ1-1; no clear D gene. The CDR3 has 14 residues. V dropped 3 bases and J dropped 0 bases, with 8 bases sitting between them. Germline lookup yields CDR1 MNHEY and CDR2 SMNVEV (reference sequence). CDR3 sequence (DNA): TGTGCCAGCAGTTTGTCCGGGATGAACACTGAAGCTTTCTTT. Amino acids: CASSLSGMNTEAFF.

The rearrangement joins TRBV9 to TRBJ2-7, with D perhaps matching TRBD1 (5 bases). Germline V gene sequence: CDR1 SGDLS, CDR2 YYNGEE. V shed 3 bases and J shed 2 bases, with 9 bases lying between them. CDR3 length: 13 residues. The CDR3 is CASSGTSPYEQYF. The CDR3, as DNA: TGTGCCAGCAGCGGGACATCCCCCTACGAGCAGTACTTC.

V is TRBV12-3 or TRBV12-4 and J is TRBJ1-2, with D perhaps matching TRBD1 (5 bases). The CDR3 is 13 amino acids. The V end lost 6 bases, the J end lost 8 bases, and 16 bases lay between the germline ends. DNA of the CDR3: TGTGCCAGCAGGTTAAGGGGCCAGGGAGGCTACACCTTC. Protein: CASRLRGQGGYTF.

The chain carries TRBV7-9 and TRBJ2-3, with 9 bases matching TRBD2. CDR1 is SEHNR and CDR2 is FQNEAQ in the germline V gene (reference sequence). This CDR3 has 11 residues. Trimming at V came to 8 bases and at J to 14 bases, leaving 8 bases not matched to a gene. For the CDR3, the DNA is TGTGCCAGCGGGGTAGCGGGGGTCATGTATTTT. Translated, it gives CASGVAGVMYF.

This clone occurred once. This chain uses TRBV10-1 with TRBJ2-7; TRBD1 might be the D (5 bases). The length of the CDR3 is 14 residues. The V end lost 4 bases, the J end lost 6 bases, and 16 bases lay between the germline ends. Germline V gene data show CDR1 as WNHNN and CDR2 as SYGVQD (reference sequence). CDR3 residues: CASSGGPPRAEQYF. The CDR3 coding sequence is TGCGCCAGCAGTGGGGGCCCGCCAAGGGCCGAGCAGTACTTC.

The chain recombines TRBV18 with TRBJ1-6; D is undetermined. CDR3 length: 13 residues. Germline assignment: CDR1 KGHSH and CDR2 LQKENI. V lost 6 bases to trimming and J lost 8 bases, with 11 bases between them. DNA for the CDR3: TGTGCCAGCTCGGGGAGCTTCGATTCACCCCTCCACTTT. Translated, it gives CASSGSFDSPLHF.

Concerning this clone itself: The sample contains more than one DNA sequence encoding this CDR3. V is TRBV7-9 and J is TRBJ1-1; D ambiguous. The V gene's germline CDR1 is SEHNR and CDR2 FQNEAQ (reference sequence). V was trimmed by 1 base and J by 2 bases, leaving 8 bases between them. The CDR3 runs to 14 residues. The CDR3 spells CASSLGTANTEAFF. CDR3 nucleotides: TGTGCCAGCAGCTTAGGTACAGCAAACACTGAAGCTTTCTTT.

CDR3 coding DNA: TGTGCCAGAAGCACGAAGACAGGAGGAAATGAAAAACTGTTTTTT. As protein: CARSTKTGGNEKLFF. The gene calls are TRBV5-3 and TRBJ1-4, with D maybe TRBD1 (6 bases). TRBV5-3 is an ORF; its function is uncertain. V was shortened by 4 bases and J by 5 bases, with 15 bases between the two germline ends. The CDR3 runs to 15 residues.

This chain uses TRBV7-9 with TRBJ2-1; the D gene is possibly TRBD2 (6 bases). CDR1 is SEHNR, CDR2 FQNEAQ, per germline (reference sequence). The CDR3 consists of 14 residues. The V end lost 2 bases, the J end lost 6 bases, and 11 bases lay between the germline ends. CDR3 loop: CASSLMGGRNEQFF. CDR3 nucleotides: TGTGCCAGCAGCTTAATGGGGGGTCGCAATGAGCAGTTCTTC.

This chain joins TRBV5-1 and TRBJ2-1, with TRBD1 matching over 7 bases. J gave up 0 bases and V 4 bases, and 4 bases lay outside the gene matches. The CDR3 totals 15 residues. Germline V gene data show CDR1 as SGHRS and CDR2 as YFSETQ. CDR3 protein: CASSRDSLSYNEQFF. The CDR3 DNA reads as TGCGCCAGCAGCAGGGACAGCCTCTCCTACAATGAGCAGTTCTTC. The full variable domain, its missing parts supplied by reference TRBV5-1 and TRBJ2-1, is KAGVTQTPRYLIKTRGQQVTLSCSPISGHRSVSWYQQTPGQGLQFLFEYFSETQRNKGNFPGRFSGRQFSNSRSEMNVSTLELGDSALYLCASSRDSLSYNEQFFGPGTRLTVL.

V is TRBV29-1 and J is TRBJ2-7; 9 positions match TRBD1. The CDR3 is 15 residues long. With 6 bases clipped from V and 2 bases from J, the junction kept 11 bases outside the gene matches. From germline, CDR1 is SQVTM and CDR2 ANQGSEA. CDR3 sequence (DNA): TGCAGCGTGGAGAGCCGGACAGGGGCCCCCTACGAGCAGTACTTC. Residues: CSVESRTGAPYEQYF.

V gene TRBV7-9 combines with J gene TRBJ2-7; no clear D. CDR3 size: 8 residues. V lost 5 bases and J lost 11, with 4 bases in between. The germline CDR1 and CDR2 sequences are SEHNR and FQNEAQ (reference sequence). The CDR3 loop is CASSPEYF. DNA of the CDR3: TGTGCCAGCAGCCCCGAGTACTTC.

This chain links TRBV11-2 with TRBJ2-5; 9 positions agree with TRBD2. The germline V gene has CDR1 SGHAT and CDR2 FQNNGV. V gave up 1 base and J gave up 5 bases; unmatched junction bases: 8. The CDR3 has 16 amino acids. Here the CDR3 DNA reads TGTGCCAGCAGCTTAGGCGGGGGGGCGCTCCGGGAGACCCAGTACTTC. Its protein is CASSLGGGALRETQYF.

Only a few counts were recorded for this clone. The rearrangement links TRBV5-4 to TRBJ1-1; tentative D call: TRBD1 (6 bases). Germline V CDR1 and CDR2: SGHNT, YYREEE (reference sequence). CDR3 length: 13 residues. The ends were cut back, 7 bases at V and 5 bases at J, with 15 bases in the middle. The chain's CDR3 is CASWTGGRTEAFF. CDR3 in DNA: TGTGCCAGCTGGACGGGGGGGCGTACTGAAGCTTTCTTT.

The genes are TRBV10-3 and TRBJ1-5; 8 nucleotides agree with TRBD1. CDR3 length equals 13 residues. The V and J ends lost 11 bases and 6 bases, in that order; junction bases with no gene match: 9. Looked up from germline, CDR1 is ENHRY and CDR2 is SYGVKD. CDR3 sequence (DNA): TGTGCCGCCCACGACACAGGGGGTCAGCCCCAGCATTTT. It translates to CAAHDTGGQPQHF.

Turning to this clone: This specimen includes other DNA sequences encoding the same CDR3. This chain connects TRBV19 to TRBJ1-2, with no clear D. In germline, CDR1 is LNHDA, CDR2 SQIVND (reference sequence). This CDR3 is built from 13 residues. Between the trimmed V and J ends, which lost 0 bases and 2 bases, there was a span of 4 bases. Here the CDR3 DNA reads TGTGCCAGTAGTATAGATCAAAACTATGGCTACACCTTC. Translated, it gives CASSIDQNYGYTF.

The V call is TRBV6-4, the J call TRBJ2-2, with TRBD1 matching over 7 bases. This CDR3 comprises 14 residues. The junction had 4 bases not matched to a gene; V was cut back by 6 bases and J by 3 bases. Germline V lookup: CDR1 MRHNA, CDR2 SNTAGT. The CDR3 spells CASRIGQDTGELFF. CDR3 nucleotides: TGTGCCAGCAGAATAGGACAGGACACCGGGGAGCTGTTTTTT.

The CDR3 sequence: CASSITRNTEAFF. The CDR3 DNA is TGTGCCAGTAGTATCACCAGGAACACTGAAGCTTTCTTT. The gene calls are TRBV19 and TRBJ1-1; D is uncertain. V lost 3 bases and J 1 base, leaving 6 bases between the germline ends. The CDR3 contains 13 residues. Germline CDR1 reads LNHDA; CDR2 reads SQIVND (reference sequence).

V and J are TRBV7-2 and TRBJ2-7, with 12 bases aligning to TRBD2. J was trimmed by 1 base and V by 6 bases; bases with no gene match: 4. Per germline, CDR1 SGHTA and CDR2 FQGNSA. The CDR3 runs to 15 residues. This chain's CDR3 is CASRVTSGGSYEQYF. In nucleotides, the CDR3 is TGTGCCAGCAGGGTGACTAGCGGGGGTTCCTACGAGCAGTACTTC.

J is TRBJ2-7 and V is TRBV28, with D unresolved. The CDR3 has 13 residues. Germline CDR1 MDHEN, CDR2 SYDVKM. V was trimmed by 4 bases and J by 0 bases, leaving 7 bases between them. The CDR3 is CASSSGSSYEQYF. As DNA, the CDR3 is TGTGCCAGCAGTTCGGGTTCCTCCTACGAGCAGTACTTC.

The chain recombines TRBV30 with TRBJ1-5, with 9 bases matching TRBD1. The germline CDR1 and CDR2 sequences are GTSNPN and SVGIG (reference sequence). V shed 5 bases and J 7 bases; nucleotides not matched to a gene: 9. The CDR3 extends over 14 amino acids. The CDR3 coding sequence is TGTGCCTGGGGACCGGGACAGGGTTACCAGCCCCAGCATTTT. This encodes CAWGPGQGYQPQHF. Filled out from reference TRBV30 and TRBJ1-5, the complete variable domain reads SQTIHQWPATLVQPVGSPLSLECTVEGTSNPNLYWYRQAAGRGLQLLFYSVGIGQISSEVPQNLSASRPQDRQFILSSKKLLLSDSGFYLCAWGPGQGYQPQHFGDGTRLSIL.

The J gene is TRBJ1-1, the V gene TRBV19; D is possibly TRBD1 (6 bases). V lost 10 bases and J lost 5, with 35 bases in between. There are 19 residues in the CDR3. CDR1 and CDR2 from the germline V gene are LNHDA and SQIVND (reference sequence). CDR3 amino acids: CAIPLQPGVQGVVRTEAFF. The CDR3 DNA is TGTGCCATCCCACTACAGCCTGGGGTACAGGGAGTGGTCCGAACTGAAGCTTTCTTT.

This chain connects TRBV6-5 to TRBJ1-2; the match to TRBD1 covers 7 bases. CDR1 MNHEY and CDR2 SVGAGI come from the germline V gene. V lost 5 bases and J lost 8; bases outside the gene matches: 5. CDR3 size: 12 residues. CDR3 region: CASSPIQGGYTF. In DNA form, the CDR3 reads TGTGCCAGCAGTCCGATACAGGGGGGCTACACCTTC.